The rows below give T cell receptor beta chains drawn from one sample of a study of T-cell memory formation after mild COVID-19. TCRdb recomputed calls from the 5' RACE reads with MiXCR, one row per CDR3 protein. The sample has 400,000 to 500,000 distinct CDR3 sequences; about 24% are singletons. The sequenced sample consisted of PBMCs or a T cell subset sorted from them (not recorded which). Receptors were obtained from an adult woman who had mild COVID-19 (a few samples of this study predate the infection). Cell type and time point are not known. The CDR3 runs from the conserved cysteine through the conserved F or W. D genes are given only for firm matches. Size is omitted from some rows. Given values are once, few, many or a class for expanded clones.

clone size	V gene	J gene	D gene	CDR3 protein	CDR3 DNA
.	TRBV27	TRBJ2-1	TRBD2	CASRTTSGRRFF	TGTGCCAGCCGAACGACTAGCGGGAGGCGGTTCTTC
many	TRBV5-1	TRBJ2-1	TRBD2	CASSLMLAGGNEQFF	TGCGCCAGCAGCTTGATGCTAGCGGGGGGGAATGAGCAGTTCTTC
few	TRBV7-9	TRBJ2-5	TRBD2	CASSFSGGQETQYF	TGTGCCAGCAGCTTTAGCGGGGGGCAAGAGACCCAGTACTTC
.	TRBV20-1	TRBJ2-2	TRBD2	CSARDLGLAGGPGELFF	TGCAGTGCTAGAGATCTTGGGTTAGCGGGAGGTCCCGGGGAGCTGTTTTTT
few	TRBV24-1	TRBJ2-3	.	CATSDTSSTDTQYF	TGTGCCACCAGTGATACTAGCAGCACAGATACGCAGTATTTT
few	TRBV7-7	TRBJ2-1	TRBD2	CASSLAGALGDEQFF	TGTGCTAGCAGCTTAGCGGGGGCTCTGGGGGATGAGCAGTTCTTC
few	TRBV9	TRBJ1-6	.	CASSVVGEGSPLHF	TGTGCCAGCAGCGTAGTAGGGGAGGGATCACCCCTCCACTTT
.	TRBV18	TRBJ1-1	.	CASSPWQLSANTEAFF	TGTGCCAGCTCACCATGGCAGTTATCGGCGAACACTGAAGCTTTCTTT
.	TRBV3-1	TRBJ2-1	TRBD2	CASSQLAGALNEQFF	TGTGCCAGCAGCCAACTAGCGGGGGCACTCAATGAGCAGTTCTTC
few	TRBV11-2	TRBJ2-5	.	CASTYKMETQYF	TGTGCCAGCACCTACAAGATGGAGACCCAGTACTTC
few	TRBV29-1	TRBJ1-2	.	CSVQGSILGGYTF	TGCAGCGTCCAGGGGAGCATACTAGGTGGCTACACCTTC
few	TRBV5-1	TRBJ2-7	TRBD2	CASSFAAGGTYEQYF	TGCGCCAGCAGCTTTGCAGCGGGAGGCACCTACGAGCAGTACTTC
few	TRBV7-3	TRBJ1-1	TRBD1	CASRSQGDTEAFF	TGTGCCAGCAGATCTCAGGGGGACACTGAAGCTTTCTTT
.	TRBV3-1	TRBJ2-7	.	CASSQEGGRSYEQYF	TGTGCCAGCAGCCAAGAGGGGGGACGTTCCTACGAGCAGTACTTC
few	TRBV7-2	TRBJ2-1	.	CASSLTGPRSYNEQFF	TGTGCCAGCAGCCTCACCGGGCCAAGGTCCTACAATGAGCAGTTCTTC
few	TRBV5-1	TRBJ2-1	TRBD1	CASRIPGQGPDEQFF	TGCGCCAGCAGAATACCGGGACAGGGCCCTGACGAGCAGTTCTTC
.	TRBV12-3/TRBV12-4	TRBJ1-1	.	CASKWTDNTEAFF	TGTGCCAGCAAATGGACAGATAACACTGAAGCTTTCTTT
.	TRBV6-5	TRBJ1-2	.	CASSYSGRRGYTF	TGTGCCAGCAGTTACTCTGGCAGGCGCGGCTACACCTTC
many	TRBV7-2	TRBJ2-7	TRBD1	CASSVGTGYEQYF	TGTGCCAGCAGCGTCGGGACAGGCTACGAGCAGTACTTC
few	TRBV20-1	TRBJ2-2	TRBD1	CSAPHYGTENTGELFF	TGCAGTGCTCCCCACTACGGGACAGAGAACACCGGGGAGCTGTTTTTT
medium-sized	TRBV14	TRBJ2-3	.	CASSQAGEWGDTQYF	TGTGCCAGCAGCCAAGCGGGGGAGTGGGGTGATACGCAGTATTTT
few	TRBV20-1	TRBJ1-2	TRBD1	CSARDRVHYGYTF	TGCAGTGCGCGGGACAGGGTACACTATGGCTACACCTTC
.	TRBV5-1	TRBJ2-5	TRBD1	CASSQGEETQYF	TGCGCCAGCAGCCAGGGGGAGGAGACCCAGTACTTC
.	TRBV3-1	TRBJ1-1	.	CASSQATRNTEAFF	TGTGCCAGCAGCCAAGCCACAAGGAACACTGAAGCTTTCTTT
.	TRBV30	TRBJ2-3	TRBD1	CAWTTGQGLDTQYF	TGTGCCTGGACTACGGGACAGGGATTAGATACGCAGTATTTT
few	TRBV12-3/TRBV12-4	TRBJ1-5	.	CASSVRGGGHSNQPQHF	TGTGCCAGCAGTGTAAGGGGCGGAGGACATAGCAATCAGCCCCAGCATTTT
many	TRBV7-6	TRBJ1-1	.	CASSLGGGGTEAFF	TGTGCCAGCAGCCTTGGGGGGGGGGGGACTGAAGCTTTCTTT
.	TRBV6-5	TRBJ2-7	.	CASTRSRGGISYEQYF	TGTGCCAGCACTCGATCTAGGGGCGGTATCTCCTACGAGCAGTACTTC
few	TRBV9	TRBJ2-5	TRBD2	CASSTRTSWAPETQYF	TGTGCCAGCAGCACCCGGACTAGTTGGGCCCCAGAGACCCAGTACTTC
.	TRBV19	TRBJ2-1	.	CATTTGAGPYNEQFF	TGTGCCACCACAACCGGCGCGGGCCCCTACAATGAGCAGTTCTTC
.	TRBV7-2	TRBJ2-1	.	CASTWGGASYNEQFF	TGTGCCAGCACTTGGGGGGGGGCATCCTACAATGAGCAGTTCTTC
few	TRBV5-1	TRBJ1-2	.	CASSDQGQGKGYTF	TGCGCCAGCAGCGACCAGGGGCAGGGAAAAGGCTACACCTTC
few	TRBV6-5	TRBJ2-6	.	CASGDPGAGANVLTF	TGTGCCAGCGGGGACCCAGGGGCTGGGGCCAACGTCCTGACTTTC
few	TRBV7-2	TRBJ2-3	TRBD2	CASSQRPGLAGGLDTQYF	TGTGCCAGCAGCCAGAGGCCGGGACTAGCGGGAGGGTTAGATACGCAGTATTTT
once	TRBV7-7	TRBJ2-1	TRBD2	CASSASGSRNDEQFF	TGTGCTAGCAGCGCTAGCGGGAGTAGGAACGATGAGCAGTTCTTC
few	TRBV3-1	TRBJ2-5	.	CASSQVRGQEETQYF	TGTGCCAGCAGCCAAGTCCGGGGGCAGGAAGAGACCCAGTACTTC
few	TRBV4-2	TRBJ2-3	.	CASSQDRDLGTQYF	TGTGCCAGCAGCCAAGACCGGGACCTTGGTACGCAGTATTTT
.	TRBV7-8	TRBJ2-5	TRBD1	CASSPLGQGARTQYF	TGTGCCAGCAGCCCCCTCGGACAGGGGGCGAGAACCCAGTACTTC
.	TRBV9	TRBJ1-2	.	CASSPVHRDNYGYTF	TGTGCCAGCAGCCCCGTCCACAGGGATAACTATGGCTACACCTTC
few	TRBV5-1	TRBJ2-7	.	CASSITGNEQYF	TGCGCCAGCAGCATTACAGGGAATGAGCAGTACTTC
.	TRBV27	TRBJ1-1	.	CAQKGSNTEAFF	TGTGCCCAGAAAGGGTCGAACACTGAAGCTTTCTTT
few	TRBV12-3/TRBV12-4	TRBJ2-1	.	CASSLSSVNEQFF	TGTGCCAGCAGTTTATCTAGCGTCAATGAGCAGTTCTTC
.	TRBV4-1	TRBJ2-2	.	CASSLGYNTGELFF	TGCGCCAGCAGCCTGGGCTACAACACCGGGGAGCTGTTTTTT
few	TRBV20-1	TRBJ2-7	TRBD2	CSARDWGSGGEQYF	TGCAGTGCTAGAGATTGGGGCTCCGGGGGGGAGCAGTACTTC
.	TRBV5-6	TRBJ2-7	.	CASSLYSGGGNEQYF	TGTGCCAGCAGCTTGTACTCGGGCGGAGGGAACGAGCAGTACTTC